These T cell receptor beta chains were read from a single sample in a study of T cell repertoires in cytomegalovirus infection. In TCRdb, the reads were re-called with MiXCR into one record per CDR3 protein. The sample holds about 230,000 distinct CDR3 sequences; over 20% are singletons and the top ten take around a sixth. What was sequenced was CD8+ T cells from PBMCs. All receptors come from a human donor in good health (CMV status not recorded). Some clones in this sample may be carry-over from other donors' samples. Each CDR3 is given without its conserved first and last residue.

J: TRBJ2-1; V: TRBV6-5; CDR3: ASSAAVNNEQF
J: TRBJ1-1; V: TRBV4-1; CDR3: ASSQGAAGMNTEAF
J: TRBJ2-1; V: TRBV28; CDR3: ASSFGTQGQF
J: TRBJ2-6; V: TRBV4-1; CDR3: ASSQSGSGANVLT
J: TRBJ2-1; V: TRBV7-4; CDR3: ASSHPSSYNEQF
J: TRBJ1-1; V: TRBV28; CDR3: ASSLSLGGSTEAF
J: TRBJ2-1; V: TRBV19; CDR3: ASSIYQEHYNEQF
J: TRBJ2-1; V: TRBV7-6; CDR3: ASSRPGSGGGSYNEQF
J: TRBJ2-5; V: TRBV6-6; CDR3: ASSYYSSGGGETQY
J: TRBJ2-7; V: TRBV7-6; CDR3: ASSVGVSYEQY
J: TRBJ1-2; V: TRBV28; CDR3: ASSLSAKSPYGYT
J: TRBJ1-4; V: TRBV10-3; CDR3: AISESTAVGEKLF
J: TRBJ2-1; V: TRBV6-2/TRBV6-3; CDR3: ASSYSGQQNFDEQF
J: TRBJ2-5; V: TRBV2; CDR3: ASKGTNQETQY
J: TRBJ2-5; V: TRBV6-5; CDR3: ASRTTYQETQY
J: TRBJ2-7; V: TRBV19; CDR3: ASSISGDLSRPDEQY
J: TRBJ2-3; V: TRBV7-8; CDR3: ASSPLGGGGDTQY
J: TRBJ2-1; V: TRBV5-1; CDR3: ASSSGQGSNEQF
J: TRBJ1-2; V: TRBV20-1; CDR3: SAHSSIANYGYT
J: TRBJ2-3; V: TRBV12-3/TRBV12-4; CDR3: ASTAADTQY
J: TRBJ2-1; V: TRBV7-3; CDR3: ASSLTWQNNEQF
J: TRBJ1-2; V: TRBV4-1; CDR3: ASSQDPGSASGYT
J: TRBJ1-5; V: TRBV28; CDR3: ASCSIQPQH
J: TRBJ2-1; V: TRBV7-9; CDR3: ASSLISGPDNEQF
J: TRBJ2-3; V: TRBV20-1; CDR3: SAGGYVDTDTQY
J: TRBJ1-2; V: TRBV7-6; CDR3: ASSLGTGYSDGYT
J: TRBJ2-7; V: TRBV4-2; CDR3: ASSHEQGYEQY
J: TRBJ2-5; V: TRBV7-9; CDR3: ASSGKGREETQY
J: TRBJ2-1; V: TRBV2; CDR3: ASSELDSSYNEQF
J: TRBJ1-1; V: TRBV7-6; CDR3: ASSLAYYRPTMNTEAF
J: TRBJ2-1; V: TRBV20-1; CDR3: SASRSGGGREQF
J: TRBJ2-7; V: TRBV7-2; CDR3: ASSPTVGHGSYEQY
J: TRBJ1-5; V: TRBV27; CDR3: ASSLSENQPQH
J: TRBJ2-7; V: TRBV20-1; CDR3: SCKGQKSYEQY
J: TRBJ2-5; V: TRBV2; CDR3: ASSEGLQETQY
J: TRBJ1-3; V: TRBV25-1; CDR3: ASSEYGSGNTIY
J: TRBJ1-2; V: TRBV7-9; CDR3: ASSSGTLEWNYGYT
J: TRBJ1-4; V: TRBV18; CDR3: ASSEDREKLF
J: TRBJ1-1; V: TRBV12-3/TRBV12-4; CDR3: ASSLPLSTLNTEAF
J: TRBJ2-7; V: TRBV12-3/TRBV12-4; CDR3: ASTAFGVNSYEQY
J: TRBJ2-7; V: TRBV18; CDR3: ASSSSDYEQY
J: TRBJ2-1; V: TRBV27; CDR3: ASSFSGGNEQF
J: TRBJ2-7; V: TRBV14; CDR3: ASSQSYSYEQY
J: TRBJ2-7; V: TRBV7-9; CDR3: ASSPPTGIFSEQY
J: TRBJ2-1; V: TRBV7-6; CDR3: ASSLFVGVAEQF
J: TRBJ2-2; V: TRBV19; CDR3: ASTSGAGELF
J: TRBJ2-7; V: TRBV12-3/TRBV12-4; CDR3: ASSPAGVEQY
J: TRBJ2-1; V: TRBV19; CDR3: ASRPPPGASYNEQF